This TCR beta chain was identified during a study of cytomegalovirus exposure and HLA in healthy donors. Points from the study as a whole: TCR beta V segments were, for the most part, productive about 87% or about 30% of the time in an earlier analysis. Sequencing had likely introduced a cluster of highly shared sequence variants as an artifact.

It was with 60 Vbeta and 13 Jbeta primers that the PCR ran. Measured with immunoSEQ multiplex PCR; TCRdb has only the in-frame clones, and not every one. The sample lists fewer than 250,000 clones, roughly 80% occurring once. From germline, CDR1 is SGHTA and CDR2 FQGNSA. J lost 4 bases, V lost 5 bases, and 7 bases had no gene match. This CDR3 has 15 residues. A note on this clone: What it binds is unknown.

The receptor was derived from a man between 35 and 55 years old in good health and CMV-seronegative. Sequencing input: PBMCs. This chain connects TRBV7-2 to TRBJ1-2; 10 bases match TRBD1. The DNA for the CDR3 is TGTGCCAGCAGCCCAGTGGACAGGGGGGCCTATGGCTACACCTTC. Its protein is CASSPVDRGAYGYTF. Drawing the rest from reference TRBV7-2 and TRBJ1-2, the complete variable domain is GAGVSQSPSNKVTEKGKDVELRCDPISGHTALYWYRQSLGQGLEFLIYFQGNSAPDKSGLPSDRFSAERTGGSVSTLTIQRTQQEDSAVYLCASSPVDRGAYGYTFGSGTRLTVV.